This entry describes one T cell receptor (beta chain). The method was immunoSEQ multiplex PCR; TCRdb's version includes in-frame clones alone and lacks a portion of them. The table lists some 1 million clones, about 75% of them singletons, with approximately 1.5% in the top ten. The CDR3 contains 12 residues. V gave up 1 base and J gave up 4 bases, with 5 bases separating them. The germline CDR1 and CDR2 sequences are MDHEN and SYDVKM. These data are taken from a study of shared clonotypes between healthy human individuals. Study summary: Researchers drew samples from two women and a few men aged 18 to 49.

Sequenced sample: memory CD4+ T cells sorted from blood. This sample's subset: CD45RA-negative fraction. The TCR originated in a man between 18 and 35 years old in good health. The gene calls are TRBV28 and TRBJ2-7; D gene ambiguous. CDR3 residues: CASSLYGYEQYF. As DNA, the CDR3 is TGTGCCAGCAGTTTATACGGGTACGAGCAGTACTTC.